A selection of T cell receptor beta chains follows, all from one sample in a study of cytomegalovirus exposure and HLA in healthy donors. Generated by immunoSEQ multiplex PCR, the TCRdb table keeps only in-frame clones and is missing some. The table lists some 60,000 clones, about 83% of them singletons. Specimen: PBMCs. Receptor source: a human donor in good health. The CDR3 runs from the conserved cysteine through the conserved F or W. A D gene is named only where the DNA matches it firmly. A row's size may be missing; if present it is once, few, many or a size class.

CDR3 DNA | CDR3 protein | V gene | D gene | clone size | J gene
TGTGCCAGCAGCTCCGGACTAGCGGGGGACGAGACCCAGTACTTC | CASSSGLAGDETQYF | TRBV5-4 | TRBD2 | . | TRBJ2-5
TGTGCCAGCAGCTCCAGCGGGCGTTTCAATGAGCAGTTCTTC | CASSSSGRFNEQFF | TRBV7-3 | . | few | TRBJ2-1
TGTGCCAGCTCACCGCCAGCGGGGGGTCCTGCCGGAACGCAGTATTTT | CASSPPAGGPAGTQYF | TRBV18 | TRBD2 | . | TRBJ2-3
TGTGCCAGCGGAGATCCGAGTTTGTACCAAGAGACCCAGTACTTC | CASGDPSLYQETQYF | TRBV2 | . | . | TRBJ2-5
TGTGCCAGCAAACCGGGACACACTTCGGCCGGGGCTTTCTTT | CASKPGHTSAGAFF | TRBV27 | . | . | TRBJ1-1
TGTGCCAGTAGACCGGGACAGTTCAGCTCTAACTATGGCTACACCTTC | CASRPGQFSSNYGYTF | TRBV19 | TRBD1 | . | TRBJ1-2
TGTGCCGCGGACAGTTCGATAGGAAACACCATATATTTT | CAADSSIGNTIYF | TRBV18 | . | . | TRBJ1-3
TGTGCCAGCAGCAGGGGACAGGGGATATCCTACGAGCAGTACTTC | CASSRGQGISYEQYF | TRBV5-4 | TRBD1 | few | TRBJ2-7
TGCAGTGCTAGTCTTAATGAGCAGTTCTTC | CSASLNEQFF | TRBV20-1 | . | . | TRBJ2-1
TGTGCCAGCAGTTTAACGCGACTAGCCTCCTACGAGCAGTACTTC | CASSLTRLASYEQYF | TRBV28 | TRBD2 | . | TRBJ2-7
TGTGCCTGGAGCCCGGGGAGCACAGAGACCCAGTACTTC | CAWSPGSTETQYF | TRBV30 | . | . | TRBJ2-5
TGTGCCAGCTCACCACTAGCTCGAAACACTGAAGCTTTCTTT | CASSPLARNTEAFF | TRBV18 | . | . | TRBJ1-1
TGTGCCAGCAGCTCGACACGGTTCGGCTACGAGCAGTACTTC | CASSSTRFGYEQYF | TRBV7-8 | . | . | TRBJ2-7
TGTGCCAGCAGGAAGACTAGCGGGGAATCCTACGAGCAGTACTTC | CASRKTSGESYEQYF | TRBV6-1 | TRBD2 | . | TRBJ2-7
TGTGCCAGCAGCAGGGGGACAGCCCCTTCTATTCAGCCCCAGCATTTT | CASSRGTAPSIQPQHF | TRBV7-2 | TRBD1 | . | TRBJ1-5
TGTGCCAGCAGAGGGGAAGGTCAGCCCCAGCATTTT | CASRGEGQPQHF | TRBV2 | . | few | TRBJ1-5
TGTGCCAGCAGCTTAGCCAGGGCCCACTACGAGCAGTACTTC | CASSLARAHYEQYF | TRBV11-2 | . | . | TRBJ2-7
TGTGCCAGTAAAAGACGGGCGGGAGTATACAATGAGCAGTTCTTC | CASKRRAGVYNEQFF | TRBV19 | TRBD2 | . | TRBJ2-1
TGTGCCAGCAGGGAGGACAGCTATGGCTACACCTTC | CASREDSYGYTF | TRBV6-1 | . | few | TRBJ1-2
TGTGCCAGCAGCATAGATCAGGGGGTCTTCTATGGCTACACCTTC | CASSIDQGVFYGYTF | TRBV9 | TRBD1 | . | TRBJ1-2
TGTGCCAGCAGTTTACCCTCTCCAGGGGGAGGTCTGACTAGCGGGAGGTTGAGGAGTTTCGAGCAGTACTTC | CASSLPSPGGGLTSGRLRSFEQYF | TRBV28 | TRBD2 | once | TRBJ2-7
TGTGCCAGCAGTCCGGAACAGGATAGCTCTGAAGCTTTCTTT | CASSPEQDSSEAFF | TRBV2 | . | . | TRBJ1-1
TGCGCCAGCAGGCAACGACTAGCGGGGGCTCAAGAGACCCAGTACTTC | CASRQRLAGAQETQYF | TRBV5-1 | TRBD2 | once | TRBJ2-5
TGTGCCAGTAGTATGAGGCACCCGGGGACAGATACGCAGTATTTT | CASSMRHPGTDTQYF | TRBV19 | . | few | TRBJ2-3
TGTGCCAGCAGTTTAACTGGGGAGGGGCGTGGCTACACCTTC | CASSLTGEGRGYTF | TRBV6-1 | . | . | TRBJ1-2
TGCAGCGTTGAAGAGGGTTGGGGGGGCTACGAGCAGTACTTC | CSVEEGWGGYEQYF | TRBV29-1 | TRBD2 | few | TRBJ2-7
TGTGCCAGCAGCCAAGTTCCCGGGACAGGGATAACTAATGAAAAACTGTTTTTT | CASSQVPGTGITNEKLFF | TRBV5-5 | TRBD1 | . | TRBJ1-4
TGTTCCAGCAGTTTACAGGGTTCCACAGATACGCAGTATTTT | CSSSLQGSTDTQYF | TRBV7-9 | . | . | TRBJ2-3
TGCGCCAGCAGCCTAGGACTAGCGGTCCACTCCTACAATGAGCAGTTCTTC | CASSLGLAVHSYNEQFF | TRBV4-1 | TRBD2 | . | TRBJ2-1
TGTGCCAGCAGCAAAACCAATAGACAGGGACTTTATGGCTACACCTTC | CASSKTNRQGLYGYTF | TRBV21-1 | . | . | TRBJ1-2
TGTGCCAGCAGCTTAAAGGGCCGGACTAGTCAACAACCCCACAATGAGCAGTTCTTC | CASSLKGRTSQQPHNEQFF | TRBV7-3 | TRBD2 | . | TRBJ2-1
TGTGCCTTTTCGCCAGGGGGCTACGGAAACACCATATATTTT | CAFSPGGYGNTIYF | TRBV30 | TRBD1 | . | TRBJ1-3
TGCAGCGGGGGCGGGGGAGCGGAGGACAATGAGCAGTTCTTC | CSGGGGAEDNEQFF | TRBV29-1 | TRBD2 | . | TRBJ2-1
TGTGGTTCCGGGGACAGAAGTTTCAATCAGCCCCAGCATTTT | CGSGDRSFNQPQHF | TRBV19 | TRBD1 | . | TRBJ1-5
TGCGCCAGCAGCTCGCAAGATGGGAGAGATACGCAGTATTTT | CASSSQDGRDTQYF | TRBV5-1 | . | once | TRBJ2-3
TGTGCCGGAAACAGCCGCTCTGGGGCCAACGTCCTGACTTTC | CAGNSRSGANVLTF | TRBV30 | . | . | TRBJ2-6
TGTGCCAGCACCTCCTTCTCTGGGGCCAACGTCCTGACTTTC | CASTSFSGANVLTF | TRBV6-6 | . | . | TRBJ2-6
TGTGCCAGCAGCCTAGGGGGATGGACTAGCTTGGGCGACGAGCAGTACTTC | CASSLGGWTSLGDEQYF | TRBV7-8 | TRBD2 | . | TRBJ2-7
TGTGCCAGCAGCGATTGGGGGGATAACTATGGCTACACCTTC | CASSDWGDNYGYTF | TRBV7-9 | . | . | TRBJ1-2
TGTGCCAGCAGCGTAGATCCGGGTTTCTCCTACGAGCAGTACTTC | CASSVDPGFSYEQYF | TRBV9 | . | once | TRBJ2-7
TGTGCCAGCTCCTCCCTGGGGGGACCCTACAATGAGCAGTTCTTC | CASSSLGGPYNEQFF | TRBV9 | . | . | TRBJ2-1
TGTGCCATCAGTGGCAGGGATTCCAATGAGCAGTTCTTC | CAISGRDSNEQFF | TRBV10-3 | . | once | TRBJ2-1
TGTGCTAGCAGCCCTGGACTAGCGGAGGGGACCGGGGAGCTGTTTTTT | CASSPGLAEGTGELFF | TRBV7-7 | TRBD2 | . | TRBJ2-2
TGTGCCACCAGCAGACCAACAGGGGTTAGCACAGATACGCAGTATTTT | CATSRPTGVSTDTQYF | TRBV15 | TRBD1 | . | TRBJ2-3
TGTGCCAGCCGTGTTACAGATACGCAGTATTTT | CASRVTDTQYF | TRBV7-2 | . | . | TRBJ2-3
TGTGCCAGCAGCTTGGCCCCCTTTCCTGTAGATACGCAGTATTTT | CASSLAPFPVDTQYF | TRBV5-5 | . | . | TRBJ2-3
TGTGCCAGCAGTTCCGGGACTAGTGGGTACAATGAGCAGTTCTTC | CASSSGTSGYNEQFF | TRBV11-3 | TRBD2 | . | TRBJ2-1
TGTGCCAGCAGCAGGGACAGCCACAATGAGCAGTTCTTC | CASSRDSHNEQFF | TRBV5-4 | TRBD1 | once | TRBJ2-1
TGCGCCAGCAGTAACAGGGGTATGGGAGAAAAACTGTTTTTT | CASSNRGMGEKLFF | TRBV10-2 | TRBD1 | . | TRBJ1-4